A selection of T cell receptor beta chains follows, all from one sample in a study of OX40 agonist ivuxolimab in advanced cancers. Sequencing used immunoSEQ multiplex PCR; TCRdb keeps in-frame clones, though not all of them. The table includes about 12,000 clones, about nine tenths detected once. The material sequenced was CD4+ or CD8+ T cells sorted from blood, taken in a trial of the OX40 agonist ivuxolimab. These TCRs come from an adult with an advanced solid tumor such as melanoma, head and neck, liver or kidney cancer. Each CDR3 is given with its conserved first and last residue. Fields, in order: V gene, J gene, clone size, D gene, CDR3 protein, CDR3 DNA. D genes are given only for firm matches. Size is omitted from some rows. Given values are once, few, many or a class for expanded clones.

>TRBV9|TRBJ2-5|once|TRBD1
CASSQGQGALLVGTQYF
TGTGCCAGCAGTCAGGGACAGGGGGCGCTTTTAGTGGGGACCCAGTACTTC
>TRBV19|TRBJ2-1|NA|NA
CASSISSYNEQFF
TGTGCCAGTAGTATTAGCTCCTACAATGAGCAGTTCTTC
>TRBV9|TRBJ1-2|NA|TRBD1
CASSIARGGGYGYTF
TGTGCCAGCAGCATCGCCAGGGGGGGCGGCTATGGCTACACCTTC
>TRBV7-8|TRBJ2-7|NA|NA
CASSLVGVGYEQYF
TGTGCCAGCAGCTTAGTAGGCGTCGGCTACGAGCAGTACTTC
>TRBV10-1|TRBJ1-3|NA|TRBD1
CASSLDRESSGNTIYF
TGCGCCAGCAGTCTAGACAGGGAAAGCTCTGGAAACACCATATATTTT
>TRBV19|TRBJ2-7|NA|NA
CASSIGDFGTYEQYF
TGTGCCAGTAGTATTGGGGACTTTGGGACCTACGAGCAGTACTTC
>TRBV4-3|TRBJ2-3|NA|TRBD1
CASSPQGGFLYF
TGCGCCAGCAGCCCACAGGGGGGTTTTTTGTATTTT
>TRBV30|TRBJ1-6|NA|NA
CAWTLGGPYNSPLHF
TGTGCCTGGACCTTAGGGGGTCCCTATAATTCACCCCTCCACTTT
>TRBV7-9|TRBJ2-7|once|NA
CASSNTGTQQYF
TGTGCCAGCAGCAACACCGGGACACAGCAGTACTTC
>TRBV7-4|TRBJ2-7|NA|NA
CASSAEESYEQYF
TGTGCCAGCAGCGCAGAGGAGAGCTACGAGCAGTACTTC
>TRBV5-6|TRBJ2-3|medium-sized|NA
CASSLVGKTDTQYF
TGTGCCAGCAGCTTGGTCGGGAAGACAGATACGCAGTATTTT
>TRBV5-1|TRBJ2-1|NA|NA
CASSLGLGYNEQFF
TGCGCCAGCAGCTTAGGGTTGGGCTACAATGAGCAGTTCTTC
>TRBV11-3|TRBJ1-4|NA|NA
CASSLRGRRDTLINEKLFF
TGTGCCAGCAGCTTACGGGGTCGCCGGGACACCTTGATTAATGAAAAACTGTTTTTT
>TRBV7-8|TRBJ1-1|NA|NA
CASSFGGGNTEAFF
TGTGCCAGCAGCTTCGGGGGGGGGAACACTGAAGCTTTCTTT
>TRBV30|TRBJ2-7|NA|NA
CAWNVGRGAYEQYF
TGTGCCTGGAACGTAGGCAGGGGAGCATACGAGCAGTACTTC
>TRBV11-2|TRBJ1-1|NA|NA
CASSLVRDDRTEAFF
TGTGCCAGCAGCTTGGTCAGGGACGATCGGACTGAAGCTTTCTTT
>TRBV7-2|TRBJ2-7|NA|NA
CASSLVGEQYF
TGTGCCAGCAGCTTGGTGGGCGAGCAGTACTTC
>TRBV11-3|TRBJ1-2|NA|NA
CASSPQTTSYGYTF
TGTGCCAGCAGCCCCCAGACCACCTCATATGGCTACACCTTC
>TRBV4-3|TRBJ2-3|NA|NA
CASSQDRQGTDTQYF
TGCGCCAGCAGCCAAGATAGGCAGGGGACAGATACGCAGTATTTT
>TRBV29-1|TRBJ1-6|NA|NA
CSPQLPNSPLHF
TGCAGCCCCCAACTCCCGAATTCACCCCTCCACTTT
>TRBV27|TRBJ1-2|NA|TRBD1
CASSQGNRGRKGYTF
TGTGCCAGCAGTCAAGGGAACAGGGGGCGGAAAGGCTACACCTTC
>TRBV4-3|TRBJ1-6|NA|NA
CASSQDRDYLDNSPLHF
TGCGCCAGCAGCCAAGACAGGGATTACCTAGATAATTCACCCCTCCACTTT
>TRBV9|TRBJ2-1|NA|TRBD1
CASSVNRGYNEQFF
TGTGCCAGCAGCGTAAACAGGGGGTACAATGAGCAGTTCTTC
>TRBV4-1|TRBJ2-7|NA|TRBD2
CASSQNSGSSYEQYF
TGCGCCAGCAGCCAGAATAGCGGGAGCTCCTACGAGCAGTACTTC